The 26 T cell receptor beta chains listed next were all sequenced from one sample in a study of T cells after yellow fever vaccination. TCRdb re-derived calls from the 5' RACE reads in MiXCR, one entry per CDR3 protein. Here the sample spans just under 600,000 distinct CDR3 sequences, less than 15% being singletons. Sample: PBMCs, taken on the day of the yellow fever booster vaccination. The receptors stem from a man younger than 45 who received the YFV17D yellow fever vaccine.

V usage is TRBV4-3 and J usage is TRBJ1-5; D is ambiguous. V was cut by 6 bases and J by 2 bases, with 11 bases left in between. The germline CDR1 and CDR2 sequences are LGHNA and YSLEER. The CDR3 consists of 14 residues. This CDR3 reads CASSLDTRNQPQHF. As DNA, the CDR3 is TGCGCCAGCAGTCTCGACACGCGCAATCAGCCCCAGCATTTT.

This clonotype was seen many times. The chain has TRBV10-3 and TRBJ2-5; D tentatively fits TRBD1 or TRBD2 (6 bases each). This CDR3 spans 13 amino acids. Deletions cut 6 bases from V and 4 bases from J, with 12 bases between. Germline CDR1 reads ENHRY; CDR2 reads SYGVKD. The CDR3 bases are TGTGCCATCAGCGAAGGGGGAGGAGAGACCCAGTACTTC. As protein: CAISEGGGETQYF.

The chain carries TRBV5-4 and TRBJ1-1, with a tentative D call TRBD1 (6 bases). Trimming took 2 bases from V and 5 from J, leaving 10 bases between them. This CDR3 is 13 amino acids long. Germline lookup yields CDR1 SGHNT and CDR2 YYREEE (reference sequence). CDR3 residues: CASSFAGVTEAFF. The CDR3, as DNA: TGTGCCAGCAGCTTTGCAGGGGTTACTGAAGCTTTCTTT.

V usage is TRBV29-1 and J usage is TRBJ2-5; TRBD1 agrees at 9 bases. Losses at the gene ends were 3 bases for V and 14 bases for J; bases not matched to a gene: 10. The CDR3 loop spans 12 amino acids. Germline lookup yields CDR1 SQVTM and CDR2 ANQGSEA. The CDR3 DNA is TGCAGCGTTGAGCCCGGGACAGGGAAGCACTACTTC. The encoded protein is CSVEPGTGKHYF.

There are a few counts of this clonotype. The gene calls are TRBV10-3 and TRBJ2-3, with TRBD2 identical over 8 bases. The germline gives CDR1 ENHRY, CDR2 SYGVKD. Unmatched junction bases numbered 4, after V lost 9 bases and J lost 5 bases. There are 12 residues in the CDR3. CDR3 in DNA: TGTGCCATGAGCGGGAGTGGAGATACGCAGTATTTT. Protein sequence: CAMSGSGDTQYF.

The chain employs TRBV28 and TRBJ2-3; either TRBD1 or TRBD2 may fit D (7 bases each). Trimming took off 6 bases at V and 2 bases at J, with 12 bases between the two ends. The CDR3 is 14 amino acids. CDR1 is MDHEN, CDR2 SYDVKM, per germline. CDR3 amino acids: CASRGGTATDTQYF. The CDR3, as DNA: TGTGCCAGCAGGGGGGGGACAGCCACAGATACGCAGTATTTT.

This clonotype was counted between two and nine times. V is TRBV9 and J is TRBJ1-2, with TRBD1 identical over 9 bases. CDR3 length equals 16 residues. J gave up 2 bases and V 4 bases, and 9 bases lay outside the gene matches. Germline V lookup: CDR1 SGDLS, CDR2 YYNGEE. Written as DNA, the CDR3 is TGTGCCAGCAGCCCGGGGGGGACAGGGTACAACTATGGCTACACCTTC. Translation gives CASSPGGTGYNYGYTF.

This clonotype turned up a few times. The CDR3 is CASNLGGGEAQYF. The CDR3, as DNA: TGTGCCAGCAACCTCGGGGGGGGGGAGGCGCAGTATTTT. V usage is TRBV7-2 and J usage is TRBJ2-3, with TRBD2 matching over 8 bases. Losses at the gene ends were 7 bases for V and 10 bases for J; bases not matched to a gene: 10. The CDR3 is 13 residues long. Germline V lookup: CDR1 SGHTA, CDR2 FQGNSA. Using reference TRBV7-2 and TRBJ2-3 for the parts outside the CDR3, the full variable domain is GAGVSQSPSNKVTEKGKDVELRCDPISGHTALYWYRQSLGQGLEFLIYFQGNSAPDKSGLPSDRFSAERTGGSVSTLTIQRTQQEDSAVYLCASNLGGGEAQYFGPGTRLTVL.

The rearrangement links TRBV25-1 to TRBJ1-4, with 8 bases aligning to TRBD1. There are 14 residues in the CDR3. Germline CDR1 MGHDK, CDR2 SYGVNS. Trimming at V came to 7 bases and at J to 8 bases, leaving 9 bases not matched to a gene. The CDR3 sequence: CASTPGQGREKLFF. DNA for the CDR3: TGTGCCAGCACCCCTGGACAGGGTAGAGAAAAACTGTTTTTT.

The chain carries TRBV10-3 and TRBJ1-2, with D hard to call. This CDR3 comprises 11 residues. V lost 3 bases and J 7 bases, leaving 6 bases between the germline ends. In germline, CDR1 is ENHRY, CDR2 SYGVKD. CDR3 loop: CAISDGVGYTF. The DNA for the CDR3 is TGTGCCATCAGTGATGGGGTTGGCTACACCTTC.

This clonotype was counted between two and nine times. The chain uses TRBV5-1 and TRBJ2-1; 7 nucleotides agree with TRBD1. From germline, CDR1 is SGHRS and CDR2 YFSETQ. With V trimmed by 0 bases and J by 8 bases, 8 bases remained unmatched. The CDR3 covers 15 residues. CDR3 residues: CASSLDRGHQDEQFF. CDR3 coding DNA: TGCGCCAGCAGCTTGGATAGGGGGCATCAGGATGAGCAGTTCTTC.

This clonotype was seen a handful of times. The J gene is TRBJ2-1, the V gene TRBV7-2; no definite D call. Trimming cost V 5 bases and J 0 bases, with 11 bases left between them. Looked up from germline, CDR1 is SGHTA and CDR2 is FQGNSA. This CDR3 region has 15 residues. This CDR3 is CASSTATGSYNEQFF. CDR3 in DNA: TGTGCCAGCAGCACAGCGACGGGCTCCTACAATGAGCAGTTCTTC.

Written as DNA, the CDR3 is TGTGCCACCAGTGCTGGGGGAGGGAGCAAAGGGGGAGAGTCCTACAATGAGCAGTTCTTC. Protein: CATSAGGGSKGGESYNEQFF. V and J are TRBV24-1 and TRBJ2-1, with D possibly matching TRBD2 (7 bases). This CDR3 region has 20 residues. CDR1 is KGHDR and CDR2 is SFDVKD in the germline V gene. V was clipped by 5 bases and J by 1 base, with 26 bases between them.

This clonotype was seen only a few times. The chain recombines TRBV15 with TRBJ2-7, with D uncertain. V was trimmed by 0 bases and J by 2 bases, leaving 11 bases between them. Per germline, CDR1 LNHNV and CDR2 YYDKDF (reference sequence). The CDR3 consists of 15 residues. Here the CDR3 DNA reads TGTGCCACCAGCAGAGAAGCTATTTTAACCTACGAGCAGTACTTC. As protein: CATSREAILTYEQYF. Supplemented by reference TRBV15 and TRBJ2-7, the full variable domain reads DAMVIQNPRYQVTQFGKPVTLSCSQTLNHNVMYWYQQKSSQAPKLLFHYYDKDFNNEADTPDNFQSRRPNTSFCFLDIRSPGLGDTAMYLCATSREAILTYEQYFGPGTRLTVT.

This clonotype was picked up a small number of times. The CDR3 loop is CASSPHGQPSGELFF. The CDR3 DNA reads TGTGCCAGCAGCCCCCACGGGCAGCCTTCCGGGGAGCTGTTTTTT. The V and J genes are TRBV7-2 and TRBJ2-2, with no clear D. V was cut by 5 bases and J by 6 bases, with 16 bases left in between. Germline CDR1 reads SGHTA; CDR2 reads FQGNSA. CDR3 size: 15 residues.

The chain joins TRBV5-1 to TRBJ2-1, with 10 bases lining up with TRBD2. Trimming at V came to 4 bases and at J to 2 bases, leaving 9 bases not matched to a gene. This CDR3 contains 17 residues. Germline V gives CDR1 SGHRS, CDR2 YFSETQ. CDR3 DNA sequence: TGCGCCAGCAGCACAGGTCCCGGGACTAGCGCCTACAATGAGCAGTTCTTC. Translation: CASSTGPGTSAYNEQFF.

This chain's CDR3 is CASSLDGRTLYEQYF. The CDR3 nucleotides are TGTGCCAGCAGCTTAGATGGCAGGACGCTTTACGAGCAGTACTTC. The chain recombines TRBV7-2 with TRBJ2-7; D ambiguous. V was shortened by 1 base and J by 4 bases, with 14 bases between the two germline ends. CDR1 and CDR2 from the germline V gene are SGHTA and FQGNSA. The CDR3 extends over 15 amino acids.

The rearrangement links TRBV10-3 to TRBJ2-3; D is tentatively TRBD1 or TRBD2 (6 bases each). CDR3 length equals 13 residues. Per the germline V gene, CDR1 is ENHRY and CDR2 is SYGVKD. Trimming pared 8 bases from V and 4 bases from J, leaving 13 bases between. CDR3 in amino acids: CAIVGGLSDTQYF. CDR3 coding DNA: TGTGCCATCGTGGGGGGCCTTTCAGATACGCAGTATTTT.

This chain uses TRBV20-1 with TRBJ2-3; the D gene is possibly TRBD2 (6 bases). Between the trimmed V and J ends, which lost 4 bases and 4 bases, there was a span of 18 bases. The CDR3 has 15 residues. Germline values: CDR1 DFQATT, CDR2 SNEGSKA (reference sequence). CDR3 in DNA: TGCAGTGCTACCAAGACTGCTGGAGGGCCAGATACGCAGTATTTT. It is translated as CSATKTAGGPDTQYF.

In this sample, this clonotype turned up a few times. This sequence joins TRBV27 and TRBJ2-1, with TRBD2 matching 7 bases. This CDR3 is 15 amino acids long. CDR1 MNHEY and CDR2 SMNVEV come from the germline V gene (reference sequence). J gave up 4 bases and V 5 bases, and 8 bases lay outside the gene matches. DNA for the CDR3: TGTGCCAGCAGTCCCCGGCCAGCGGGATACAATGAGCAGTTCTTC. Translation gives CASSPRPAGYNEQFF.

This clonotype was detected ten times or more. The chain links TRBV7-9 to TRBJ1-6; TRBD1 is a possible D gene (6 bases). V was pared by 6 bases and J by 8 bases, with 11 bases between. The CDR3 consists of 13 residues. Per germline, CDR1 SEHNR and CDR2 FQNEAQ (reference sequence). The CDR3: CASRARGHSPLHF. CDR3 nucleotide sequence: TGTGCCAGCAGAGCCAGGGGACATTCACCCCTCCACTTT.

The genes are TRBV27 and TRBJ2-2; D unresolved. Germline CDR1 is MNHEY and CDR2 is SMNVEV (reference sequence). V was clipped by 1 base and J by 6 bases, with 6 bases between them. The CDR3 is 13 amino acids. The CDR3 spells CASSLFNSGELFF. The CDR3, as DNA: TGTGCCAGCAGTTTATTTAATTCCGGGGAGCTGTTTTTT.

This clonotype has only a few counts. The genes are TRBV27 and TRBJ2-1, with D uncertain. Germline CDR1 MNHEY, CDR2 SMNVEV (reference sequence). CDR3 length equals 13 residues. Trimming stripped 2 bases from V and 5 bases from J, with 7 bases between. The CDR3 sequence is CASSLLEHNEQFF. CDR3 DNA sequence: TGTGCCAGCAGTTTACTGGAACACAATGAGCAGTTCTTC.

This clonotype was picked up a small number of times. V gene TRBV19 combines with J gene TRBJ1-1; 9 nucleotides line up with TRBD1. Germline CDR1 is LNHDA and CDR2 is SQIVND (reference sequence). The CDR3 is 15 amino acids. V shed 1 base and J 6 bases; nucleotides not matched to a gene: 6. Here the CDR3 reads CASSIVGQGIPEAFF. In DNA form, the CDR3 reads TGTGCCAGTAGTATAGTGGGACAGGGTATCCCTGAAGCTTTCTTT.

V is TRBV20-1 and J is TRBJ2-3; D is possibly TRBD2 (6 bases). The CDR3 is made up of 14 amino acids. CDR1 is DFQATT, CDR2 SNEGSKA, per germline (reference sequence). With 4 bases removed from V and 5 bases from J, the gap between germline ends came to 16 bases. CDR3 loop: CSATVGSRGDTQYF. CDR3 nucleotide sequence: TGCAGTGCTACGGTCGGGAGTAGGGGAGATACGCAGTATTTT.

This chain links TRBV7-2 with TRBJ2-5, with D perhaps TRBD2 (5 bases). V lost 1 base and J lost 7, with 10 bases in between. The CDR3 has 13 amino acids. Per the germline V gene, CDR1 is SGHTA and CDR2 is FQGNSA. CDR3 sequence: CASSLERAGTQYF. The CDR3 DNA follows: TGTGCCAGCAGCTTAGAACGGGCGGGGACCCAGTACTTC.